This T cell receptor (beta chain) originates from a study of blood T cell repertoires in COVID-19. The V end was cut by 8 bases, the J end by 8 bases, with 13 bases between. The germline gives CDR1 MRHNA, CDR2 SNTAGT. The CDR3 loop spans 12 amino acids. The method was immunoSEQ multiplex PCR; TCRdb's version includes in-frame clones alone and lacks a portion of them. The table shows around 390,000 clones, with 85% to 90% occurring only once. The chain employs TRBV6-4 and TRBJ1-3; D call uncertain. The sequenced sample consisted of PBMCs or T cells enriched from blood (not recorded which). The sequence was collected from a woman in her 50s who had recovered from COVID-19. CDR3: CASPDRRDTIYF. The CDR3 nucleotides are TGTGCCAGCCCCGACCGCCGGGACACCATATATTTT.